What follows are 22 T cell receptor beta chains derived from one specimen sequenced in a study of identical twins. TCRdb redid the calling of the 5' RACE reads with MiXCR, one entry per CDR3 protein. There are 1.5 million to 2 million distinct CDR3 sequences in the sample; less than 35% occur only once, and more than 0.25% lies in the top ten. The sequencing input was cord blood. The receptors originated from a newborn girl in good health.

This clonotype was seen more than once but under ten times. This rearrangement joins TRBV9 to TRBJ2-3; D is unresolved. The CDR3 spans 16 residues. Germline V lookup: CDR1 SGDLS, CDR2 YYNGEE. V was trimmed by 0 bases and J by 0 bases, leaving 11 bases between them. The CDR3 here is CASSVAPQLSTDTQYF. The CDR3 nucleotides read TGTGCCAGCAGCGTAGCTCCGCAGCTTAGCACAGATACGCAGTATTTT. The full variable domain, completed using reference TRBV9 and TRBJ2-3, is DSGVTQTPKHLITATGQRVTLRCSPRSGDLSVYWYQQSLDQGLQFLIQYYNGEERAKGNILERFSAQQFPDLHSELNLSSLELGDSALYFCASSVAPQLSTDTQYFGPGTRLTVL.

This clonotype was seen once. The rearrangement joins TRBV15 to TRBJ2-3; maybe TRBD2 (6 bases). CDR1 is LNHNV, CDR2 YYDKDF, per germline (reference sequence). CDR3 length: 18 amino acids. The ends were cut back, 5 bases at V and 2 bases at J, with 23 bases in the middle. CDR3 bases: TGTGCCACCAGCTTATTCCCCGCGGCTAGCGTTTCCACAGATACGCAGTATTTT. It encodes CATSLFPAASVSTDTQYF.

This clonotype was counted at least ten times. The chain recombines TRBV12-3 or TRBV12-4 with TRBJ2-1; D is undetermined. The V end lost 6 bases, the J end lost 4 bases, and 19 bases lay between the germline ends. The CDR3 is 16 residues long. The CDR3 sequence: CASSDLANPRYNEQFF. DNA for the CDR3: TGTGCCAGCAGCGATCTCGCAAACCCCCGGTACAATGAGCAGTTCTTC.

This clonotype was recorded once. The chain couples TRBV9 to TRBJ2-3; 13 bases map to TRBD2. The CDR3 covers 19 residues. Germline V gives CDR1 SGDLS, CDR2 YYNGEE. V lost 7 bases to trimming and J lost 2 bases; unmatched junction nucleotides: 16. The CDR3: CASGPRTGTSGALTDTQYF. The DNA for the CDR3 is TGTGCCAGCGGCCCCCGAACCGGGACTAGCGGGGCTCTCACAGATACGCAGTATTTT.

The chain combines TRBV11-2 with TRBJ2-7, with 7 bases matching TRBD1. V trimming: 3 bases; J trimming: 3 bases; junction bases outside the gene matches: 5. Germline V lookup: CDR1 SGHAT, CDR2 FQNNGV. This CDR3 has 14 amino acids. CDR3: CASSLTGRYYEQYF. Written as DNA, the CDR3 is TGTGCCAGCAGCTTGACAGGGAGATACTACGAGCAGTACTTC.

The chain is built from TRBV7-2 and TRBJ2-4; the match to TRBD2 covers 12 bases. This CDR3 comprises 15 residues. The V gene end was trimmed by 4 bases and the J gene end by 11 bases; junction bases not matched to a gene: 9. The germline gives CDR1 SGHTA, CDR2 FQGNSA. The CDR3 nucleotides read TGTGCCAGCAGCTCTCCAACTAGCGGGGGGTTCCTTCAGTACTTC. Residues: CASSSPTSGGFLQYF.

V is TRBV14 and J is TRBJ2-3, with 13 bases that match TRBD2. Germline CDR1 and CDR2: SGHDN and FVKESK. This CDR3 spans 17 amino acids. With 1 base clipped from V and 3 bases from J, the junction kept 4 bases outside the gene matches. The CDR3 bases are TGTGCCAGCAGCCAAGGGGGACTAGCGGGATTTACAGATACGCAGTATTTT. The encoded protein is CASSQGGLAGFTDTQYF. Full variable domain (outside the CDR3, taken from reference TRBV14 and TRBJ2-3): EAGVTQFPSHSVIEKGQTVTLRCDPISGHDNLYWYRRVMGKEIKFLLHFVKESKQDESGMPNNRFLAERTGGTYSTLKVQPAELEDSGVYFCASSQGGLAGFTDTQYFGPGTRLTVL.

This clonotype has a handful of counts. The chain couples TRBV3-1 to TRBJ2-1; a weak D match, TRBD1 (5 bases). This CDR3 contains 14 residues. V lost 0 bases to trimming and J lost 8 bases, with 11 bases between them. The germline gives CDR1 LGHDT, CDR2 YNNKEL (reference sequence). The CDR3 nucleotides read TGTGCCAGCAGCCAAGATCGACAGTTCGATGAGCAGTTCTTC. It yields the protein CASSQDRQFDEQFF.

There are a few counts of this clonotype. This CDR3 reads CASSWDRTIETQYF. Written as DNA, the CDR3 is TGTGCCAGCAGCTGGGACAGGACCATAGAGACCCAGTACTTC. The rearrangement joins TRBV11-2 to TRBJ2-7; 8 bases match TRBD1. Matching the DNA end better, TRBJ2-5 makes the J call doubtful. This CDR3 spans 14 amino acids. From germline, CDR1 is SGHAT and CDR2 FQNNGV.

This clonotype was counted only a few times. V is TRBV20-1 and J is TRBJ2-6; no clear D gene. Per germline, CDR1 DFQATT and CDR2 SNEGSKA (reference sequence). V dropped 6 bases and J dropped 2 bases, with 11 bases sitting between them. This CDR3 region has 14 residues. DNA for the CDR3: TGCAGTGCCAGTAGTGGCGCTGGGGCCAACGTCCTGACTTTC. Its translation: CSASSGAGANVLTF.

The chain is built from TRBV27 and TRBJ1-1; 12 bases line up with TRBD1. There are 17 residues in the CDR3. The V and J ends lost 7 bases and 5 bases, in that order; junction bases with no gene match: 14. CDR1 is MNHEY and CDR2 is SMNVEV in the germline V gene (reference sequence). CDR3 protein: CASIPAGTGGRRTEAFF. DNA for the CDR3: TGTGCCAGCATCCCAGCCGGGACAGGGGGCAGGAGGACTGAAGCTTTCTTT.

The chain is built from TRBV14 and TRBJ1-2; possible D gene TRBD1, 6 bases. V lost 4 bases to trimming and J lost 4 bases, with 16 bases between them. The germline CDR1 and CDR2 sequences are SGHDN and FVKESK. The CDR3 contains 15 residues. The CDR3 DNA reads TGTGCCAGCAGCCCGCTGGCAGGGGAGGGCTATGGCTACACCTTC. Translation gives CASSPLAGEGYGYTF.

The chain links TRBV12-3 or TRBV12-4 to TRBJ1-4, with D unresolved. Trimming cost V 5 bases and J 0 bases, with 13 bases left between them. This CDR3 spans 16 amino acids. The DNA for the CDR3 is TGTGCCAGCAGTCCTAGGACGGGCGCAACTAATGAAAAACTGTTTTTT. It yields the protein CASSPRTGATNEKLFF.

Of note for this clonotype: This clone may be a read error of a much larger clone one base away. V and J are TRBV29-1 and TRBJ2-7; 8 bases line up with TRBD1. The J call could be wrong; TRBJ2-4 is a better fit for the DNA end. CDR3 size: 15 residues. CDR1 is SQVTM and CDR2 is ANQGSEA in the germline V gene. CDR3: CSVEDRDRTKNIQYF. The CDR3 coding sequence is TGCAGCGTTGAAGACCGGGACAGGACCAAAAACATTCAGTACTTC.

The CDR3 protein is CASSTRTGRSNQPQHF. DNA for the CDR3: TGTGCCAGCAGCACCCGGACAGGACGTAGCAATCAGCCCCAGCATTTT. This sequence joins TRBV6-1 and TRBJ1-5, with 7 positions matching TRBD1. Germline V gene sequence: CDR1 MNHNS, CDR2 SASEGT. CDR3 length: 16 amino acids. Unmatched junction bases numbered 8, after V lost 6 bases and J lost 0 bases.

This clonotype was found many times. This sequence joins TRBV6-2 or TRBV6-3 and TRBJ1-2; the D is unclear. The CDR3 is 14 residues long. Between the trimmed V and J ends, which lost 0 bases and 0 bases, there was a span of 5 bases. Germline CDR1 is MNHEY and CDR2 is SVGEGT. The CDR3 DNA reads TGTGCCAGCAGTTACTCACCTACTAACTATGGCTACACCTTC. It yields the protein CASSYSPTNYGYTF.

The chain combines TRBV3-1 with TRBJ2-1; no clear D. The J call is uncertain, as TRBJ2-7 better fits the DNA end. Germline V gene data show CDR1 as LGHDT and CDR2 as YNNKEL (reference sequence). This CDR3 is built from 16 residues. The CDR3 coding sequence is TGTGCCAGCAGCCAAGATAGAATCGATGTCCCCTACGAGCAGTACTTC. Its protein is CASSQDRIDVPYEQYF.

The chain combines TRBV4-1 with TRBJ1-5, with 9 positions matching TRBD1. This CDR3 spans 18 amino acids. Germline V gives CDR1 MGHRA, CDR2 YSYEKL. Trimming cost V 0 bases and J 6 bases; bases outside gene matches: 12. CDR3 sequence (DNA): TGCGCCAGCAGCCAAGAAAGGTGGGGAACAGGGGGCTTTCAGCCCCAGCATTTT. This gives the protein CASSQERWGTGGFQPQHF.

The rearrangement joins TRBV28 to TRBJ2-3, with 9 bases identical to TRBD2. The CDR3 runs to 16 residues. Germline values: CDR1 MDHEN, CDR2 SYDVKM. Trimming removed 3 bases from V and 3 bases from J; junction bases left unmatched: 7. This CDR3 is CASSFDRLAETDTQYF. The DNA of the CDR3 is TGTGCCAGCAGTTTCGATCGACTAGCGGAGACAGATACGCAGTATTTT.

This clonotype turned up a few times. The genes are TRBV20-1 and TRBJ2-7, with D uncertain. The V end lost 3 bases, the J end lost 0 bases, and 9 bases lay between the germline ends. Germline CDR1 DFQATT, CDR2 SNEGSKA (reference sequence). The CDR3 covers 13 residues. This chain's CDR3 is CSARDRLSYEQYF. In DNA form, the CDR3 reads TGCAGTGCTAGGGACCGCCTCTCCTACGAGCAGTACTTC.

The J gene is TRBJ1-2, the V gene TRBV9; D is ambiguous. This CDR3 comprises 14 residues. Deletions cut 4 bases from V and 1 base from J, with 11 bases between. Germline-derived CDR1 and CDR2 are SGDLS and YYNGEE. The chain's CDR3 is CASSFMTNNYGYTF. The CDR3 bases are TGTGCCAGCAGCTTTATGACAAATAACTATGGCTACACCTTC.

Only a few counts were recorded for this clonotype. This chain links TRBV9 with TRBJ2-3, with D possibly TRBD1 on 5 matching bases. The CDR3 runs to 18 residues. CDR1 is SGDLS and CDR2 is YYNGEE in the germline V gene. V lost 3 bases and J 1 base, leaving 21 bases between the germline ends. CDR3 sequence reads: CASSANHQGWRGTDTQYF. DNA for the CDR3: TGTGCCAGCAGCGCGAACCACCAGGGCTGGAGAGGCACAGATACGCAGTATTTT.